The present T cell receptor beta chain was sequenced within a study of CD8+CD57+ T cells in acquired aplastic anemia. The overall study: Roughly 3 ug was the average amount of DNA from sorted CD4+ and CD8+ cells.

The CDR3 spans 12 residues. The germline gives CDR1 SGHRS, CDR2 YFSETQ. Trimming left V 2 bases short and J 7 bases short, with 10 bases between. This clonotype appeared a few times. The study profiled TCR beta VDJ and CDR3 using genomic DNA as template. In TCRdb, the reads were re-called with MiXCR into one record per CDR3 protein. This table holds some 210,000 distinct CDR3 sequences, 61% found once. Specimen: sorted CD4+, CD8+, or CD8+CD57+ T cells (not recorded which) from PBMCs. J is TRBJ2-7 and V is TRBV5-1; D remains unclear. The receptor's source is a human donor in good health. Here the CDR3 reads CASSFAGGEQYF. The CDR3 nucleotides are TGCGCCAGCAGCTTTGCAGGTGGGGAGCAGTACTTC.